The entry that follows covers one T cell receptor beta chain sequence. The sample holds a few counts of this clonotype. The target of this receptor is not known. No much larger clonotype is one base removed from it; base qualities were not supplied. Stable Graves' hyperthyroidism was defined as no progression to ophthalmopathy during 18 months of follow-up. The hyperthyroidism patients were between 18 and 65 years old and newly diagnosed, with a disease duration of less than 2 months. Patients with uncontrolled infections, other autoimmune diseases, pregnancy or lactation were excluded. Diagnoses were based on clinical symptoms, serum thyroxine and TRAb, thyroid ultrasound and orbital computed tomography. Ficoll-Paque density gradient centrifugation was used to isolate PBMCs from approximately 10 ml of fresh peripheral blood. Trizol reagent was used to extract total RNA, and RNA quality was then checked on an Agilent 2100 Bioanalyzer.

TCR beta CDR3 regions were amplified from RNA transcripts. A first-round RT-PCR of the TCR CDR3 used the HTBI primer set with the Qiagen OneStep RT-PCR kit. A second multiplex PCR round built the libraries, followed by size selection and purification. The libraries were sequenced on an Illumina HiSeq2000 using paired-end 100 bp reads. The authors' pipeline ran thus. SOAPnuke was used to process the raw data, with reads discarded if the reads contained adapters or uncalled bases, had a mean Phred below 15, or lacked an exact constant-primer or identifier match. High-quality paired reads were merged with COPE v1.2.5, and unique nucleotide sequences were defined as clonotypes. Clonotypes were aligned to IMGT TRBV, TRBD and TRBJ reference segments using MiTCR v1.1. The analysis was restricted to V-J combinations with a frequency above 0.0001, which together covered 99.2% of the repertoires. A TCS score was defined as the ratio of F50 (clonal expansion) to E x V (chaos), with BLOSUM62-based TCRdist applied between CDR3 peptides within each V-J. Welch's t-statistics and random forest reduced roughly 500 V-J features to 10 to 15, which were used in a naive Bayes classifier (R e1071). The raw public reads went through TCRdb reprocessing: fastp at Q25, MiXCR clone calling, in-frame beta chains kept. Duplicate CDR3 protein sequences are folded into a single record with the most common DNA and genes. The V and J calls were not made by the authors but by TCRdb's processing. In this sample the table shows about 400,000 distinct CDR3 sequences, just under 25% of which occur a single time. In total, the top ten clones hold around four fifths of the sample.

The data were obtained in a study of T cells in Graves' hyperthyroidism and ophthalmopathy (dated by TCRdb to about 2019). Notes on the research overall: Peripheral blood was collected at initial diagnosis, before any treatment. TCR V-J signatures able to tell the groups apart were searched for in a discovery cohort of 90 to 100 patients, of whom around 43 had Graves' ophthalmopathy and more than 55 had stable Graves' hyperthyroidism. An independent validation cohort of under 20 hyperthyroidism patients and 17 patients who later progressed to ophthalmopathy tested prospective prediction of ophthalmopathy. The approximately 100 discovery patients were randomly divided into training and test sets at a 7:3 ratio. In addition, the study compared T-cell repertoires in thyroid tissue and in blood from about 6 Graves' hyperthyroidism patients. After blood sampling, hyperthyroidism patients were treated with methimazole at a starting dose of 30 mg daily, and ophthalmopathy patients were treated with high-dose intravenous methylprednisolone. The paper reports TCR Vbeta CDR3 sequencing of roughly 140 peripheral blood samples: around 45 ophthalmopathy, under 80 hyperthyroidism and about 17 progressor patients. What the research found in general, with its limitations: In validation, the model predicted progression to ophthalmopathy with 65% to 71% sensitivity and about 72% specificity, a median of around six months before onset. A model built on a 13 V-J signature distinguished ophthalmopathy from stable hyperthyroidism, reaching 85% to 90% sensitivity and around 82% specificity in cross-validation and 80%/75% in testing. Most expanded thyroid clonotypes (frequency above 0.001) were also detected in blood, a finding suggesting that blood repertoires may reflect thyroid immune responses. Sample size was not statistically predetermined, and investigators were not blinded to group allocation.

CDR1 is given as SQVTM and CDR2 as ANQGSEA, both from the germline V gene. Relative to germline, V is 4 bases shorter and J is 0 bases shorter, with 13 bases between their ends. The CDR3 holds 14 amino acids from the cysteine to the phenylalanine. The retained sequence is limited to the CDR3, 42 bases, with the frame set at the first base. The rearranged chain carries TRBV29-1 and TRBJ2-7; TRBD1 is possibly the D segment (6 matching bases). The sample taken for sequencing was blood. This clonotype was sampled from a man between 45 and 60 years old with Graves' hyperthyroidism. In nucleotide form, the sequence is TGCAGCGTTGCAAGGACAGACAGCTCCTACGAGCAGTACTTC. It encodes CSVARTDSSYEQYF.